This T cell receptor (beta chain) was profiled in a study of T cells in Graves' hyperthyroidism and ophthalmopathy. Diagnoses used clinical symptoms, serum thyroxine and TRAb, thyroid ultrasound and orbital computed tomography. PBMCs came from more than 9 ml fresh peripheral blood. This CDR3 contains 16 residues. Looked up from germline, CDR1 is LGHNT and CDR2 is FRNRAP. Trimming took off 3 bases at V and 0 bases at J, with 11 bases between the two ends. Regarding the study as a whole: Most thyroid-expanded clonotypes above 0.001 were also found in blood.

This clonotype turned up a few times. Its antigen is not identified. The investigators amplified TCR beta CDR3 regions from RNA transcripts. First-round RT-PCR targeting the TCR CDR3 was performed with the HTBI primer set. Each CDR3 protein gets one entry after TCRdb re-called the multiplex PCR reads with MiXCR. The table lists about 200,000 distinct CDR3 sequences, about a sixth of them singletons. The chain links TRBV12-5 to TRBJ1-4; D might be TRBD1 (6 bases). This clonotype was sampled from a woman in her 50s with Graves' hyperthyroidism. Sequencing was performed on blood. The CDR3 reads CASGFANRATNEKLFF. The CDR3 DNA reads TGTGCTAGTGGTTTCGCAAACAGGGCAACTAATGAAAAACTGTTTTTT.